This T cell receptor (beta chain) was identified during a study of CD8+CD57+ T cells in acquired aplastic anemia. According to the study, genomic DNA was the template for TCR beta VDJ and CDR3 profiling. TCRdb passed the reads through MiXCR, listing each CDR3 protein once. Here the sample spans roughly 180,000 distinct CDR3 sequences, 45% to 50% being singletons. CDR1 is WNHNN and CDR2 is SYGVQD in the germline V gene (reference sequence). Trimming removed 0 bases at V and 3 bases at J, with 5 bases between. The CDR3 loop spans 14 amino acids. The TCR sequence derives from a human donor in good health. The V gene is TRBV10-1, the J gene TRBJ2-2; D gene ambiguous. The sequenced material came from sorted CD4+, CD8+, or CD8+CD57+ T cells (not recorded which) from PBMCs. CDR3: CASSESKHTGELFF. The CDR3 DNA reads TGCGCCAGCAGTGAGTCGAAACACACCGGGGAGCTGTTTTTT.